This T cell receptor (beta chain) was profiled in a study of vaccination effects on CD4 cells after COVID-19. Study results and limitations: Common cold coronavirus cross-reactivity was shown by only 1 of 255 vaccine-induced clones in healthy vaccinees.

Upon completion of 10 to 11 days in culture, CD4+ T cells were isolated. Either the mRNA-1273 or the BNT162b2 vaccine was given to participants as two doses. Fresh IL-2-containing medium replaced half the medium on days 3 and 7. TCRdb keeps only in-frame clones here, not all; method: immunoSEQ multiplex PCR. The repertoire holds more than 55,000 clones, with 78% as singletons. Trimming shortened V by 1 base and J by 7 bases, and 14 bases separated the two germline ends. This CDR3 has 15 residues. The germline V gene has CDR1 SGHNT and CDR2 YENEEA. Worth noting for this clone: Its antigen is currently unknown.

This chain joins TRBV11-3 and TRBJ2-1, with a weak D call TRBD2 (6 bases). This receptor was taken from a human donor who received a COVID-19 vaccine. The sequenced sample was CD4+ T cells from PBMCs cultured without peptide, obtained after COVID-19 vaccination. The chain's CDR3 is CASSLVGGSRNEQFF. The CDR3 DNA sequence: TGTGCCAGCAGCTTAGTCGGGGGAAGTAGGAATGAGCAGTTCTTC.